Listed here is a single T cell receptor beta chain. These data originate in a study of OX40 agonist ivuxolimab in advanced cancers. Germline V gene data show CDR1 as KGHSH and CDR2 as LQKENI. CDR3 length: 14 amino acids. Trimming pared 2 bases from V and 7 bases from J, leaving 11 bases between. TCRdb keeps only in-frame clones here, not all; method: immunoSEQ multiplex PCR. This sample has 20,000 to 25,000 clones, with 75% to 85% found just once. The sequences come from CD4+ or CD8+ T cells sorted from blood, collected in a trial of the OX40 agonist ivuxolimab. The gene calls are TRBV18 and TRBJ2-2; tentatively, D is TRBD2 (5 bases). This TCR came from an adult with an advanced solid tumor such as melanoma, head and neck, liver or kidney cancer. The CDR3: CASSPIPDYGELFF. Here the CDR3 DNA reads TGTGCCAGCTCACCAATTCCAGACTACGGGGAGCTGTTTTTT.